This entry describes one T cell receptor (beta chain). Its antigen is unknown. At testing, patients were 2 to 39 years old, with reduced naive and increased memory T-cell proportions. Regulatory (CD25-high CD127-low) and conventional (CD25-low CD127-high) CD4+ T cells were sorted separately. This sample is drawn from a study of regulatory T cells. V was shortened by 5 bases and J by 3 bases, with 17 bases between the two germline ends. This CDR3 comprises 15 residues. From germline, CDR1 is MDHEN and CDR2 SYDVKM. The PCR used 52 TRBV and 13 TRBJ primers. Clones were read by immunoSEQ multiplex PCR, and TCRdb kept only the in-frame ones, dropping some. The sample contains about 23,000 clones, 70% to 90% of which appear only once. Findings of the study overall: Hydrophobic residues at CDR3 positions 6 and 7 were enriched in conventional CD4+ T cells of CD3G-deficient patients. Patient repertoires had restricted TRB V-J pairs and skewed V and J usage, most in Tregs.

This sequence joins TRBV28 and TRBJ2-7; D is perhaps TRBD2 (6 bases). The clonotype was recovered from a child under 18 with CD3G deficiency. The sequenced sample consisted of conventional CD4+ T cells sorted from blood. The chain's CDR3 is CASSPSGSGLYEQYF. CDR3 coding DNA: TGTGCCAGCAGTCCCTCGGGTAGCGGCCTCTACGAGCAGTACTTC.